This T cell receptor beta chain derives from a study of blood T cell repertoires in COVID-19. Study context: Collection of acute and convalescent COVID-19 samples took place in the United States, Italy and Spain. The analysed material was cDNA or gDNA that came from T cells, B-cell-depleted T cells, or PBMCs.

V was trimmed by 2 bases and J by 6 bases, leaving 14 bases between them. The V gene's germline CDR1 is LNHDA and CDR2 SQIVND (reference sequence). This CDR3 comprises 15 residues. Under the authors' procedure: Amplifying reference gene primers gave estimates of nucleated cell counts. Some clones are missing from TCRdb's copy, which holds only in-frame ones; the method was immunoSEQ multiplex PCR. V and J calls and clone size are given by that table; D and trimming were obtained from the DNA. Among a few hundred thousand clones listed, approximately 84% were seen once. A single count supports this clone.

The gene calls are TRBV19 and TRBJ1-5; perhaps TRBD1 as D (5 bases). The source is a woman aged 55-75 years with acute or convalescent COVID-19. Source material: peripheral blood. CDR3 bases: TGTGCCAGTAGTATAAGCGGGACGGTGAGTCAGCCCCAGCATTTT. This gives the protein CASSISGTVSQPQHF.